This is a list of T cell receptor beta chains from one sample in a study of T-cell reconstitution after alpha-beta-depleted transplantation in children. TCRdb independently ran MiXCR on the PCR reads; one entry per CDR3 protein. The repertoire holds about 980,000 distinct CDR3 sequences, with less than 30% as singletons. The sample here was PBMCs, mostly from graft donor cells, taken 360 days after TCRalphabeta/CD19-depleted stem cell transplant. The receptors come from a boy younger than two who had a stem cell transplant for SCID, so the T cells may come from the graft donor. The CDR3 runs from the conserved cysteine through the conserved F or W. D genes are given only for firm matches. Not all rows give a size; the values are once, few, many and, for expanded clones, a class.

DNA: TGTGCCAGCAGCTTGTCCAGGGCGAGGGAGACCCAGTACTTC
CDR3: CASSLSRARETQYF
D: .
V: TRBV5-5
J: TRBJ2-5
size: .

DNA: TGTGCCAGCAGCGTACAACTTACCGGGACTAGCGGATCTCCAGATACGCAGTATTTT
CDR3: CASSVQLTGTSGSPDTQYF
D: TRBD2
V: TRBV9
J: TRBJ2-3
size: .

DNA: TGTGCCAGCAAAGGCATGTTAACCGCGGGCTACACCTTC
CDR3: CASKGMLTAGYTF
D: .
V: TRBV2
J: TRBJ1-2
size: .

DNA: TGCAGTGCTAGAGCCCTTCTTTACAATGAGCAGTTCTTC
CDR3: CSARALLYNEQFF
D: .
V: TRBV20-1
J: TRBJ2-1
size: .

DNA: TGCGCCAGCAGCTTGGACAGGGAAACCTACGAGCAGTACTTC
CDR3: CASSLDRETYEQYF
D: .
V: TRBV5-1
J: TRBJ2-7
size: .

DNA: TGTGCCAGCAGCTCCTCGAGGCGAACCGGGGAGCTGTTTTTT
CDR3: CASSSSRRTGELFF
D: .
V: TRBV7-2
J: TRBJ2-2
size: few

DNA: TGTGCCAGCCGCTGGCCCGACGGGGTCACTGAAGCTTTCTTT
CDR3: CASRWPDGVTEAFF
D: .
V: TRBV12-3/TRBV12-4
J: TRBJ1-1
size: many

DNA: TGTGCCAGCAGCCAAGAACTCGGGGGGCAGTTCTTC
CDR3: CASSQELGGQFF
D: .
V: TRBV4-2
J: TRBJ2-1
size: many

DNA: TGTGCCAGCAGTGACCTCCAGGGGCTCACTGAAGCTTTCTTT
CDR3: CASSDLQGLTEAFF
D: .
V: TRBV27
J: TRBJ1-1
size: few

DNA: TGCGCCAGCAGCCAAGAGATAAGAGGGGGCACTGAAGCTTTCTTT
CDR3: CASSQEIRGGTEAFF
D: .
V: TRBV4-1
J: TRBJ1-1
size: few

DNA: TGTGCCAGCAGTTTCTTTGAGACCCAGTACTTC
CDR3: CASSFFETQYF
D: .
V: TRBV12-3/TRBV12-4
J: TRBJ2-5
size: many

DNA: TGTGCCAGCAGTTTGGGGGCTTCGGGGGCTTACGAGCAGTACTTC
CDR3: CASSLGASGAYEQYF
D: .
V: TRBV12-3/TRBV12-4
J: TRBJ2-7
size: few

DNA: TGCAGTGCTAGTGACCGGCACTCTGGAAACACCATATATTTT
CDR3: CSASDRHSGNTIYF
D: .
V: TRBV20-1
J: TRBJ1-3
size: .

DNA: TGTGCCAGCAGCGAGACCGGGACTAGCGCTATTGAGCAGTTCTTC
CDR3: CASSETGTSAIEQFF
D: TRBD2
V: TRBV7-9
J: TRBJ2-1
size: .

DNA: TGCAGCTGTCTCAGGAACACTGAAGCTTTCTTT
CDR3: CSCLRNTEAFF
D: .
V: TRBV29-1
J: TRBJ1-1
size: .

DNA: TGTGCCAGCAGTTATTCTCCTACCCTGGGCAATGAGCAGTTCTTC
CDR3: CASSYSPTLGNEQFF
D: .
V: TRBV6-5
J: TRBJ2-1
size: .

DNA: TGTGCCAGCAGTTCGAGACGCGGACCAGAGTATTTT
CDR3: CASSSRRGPEYF
D: .
V: TRBV6-5
J: TRBJ2-3
size: few

DNA: TGCGCCAGCAGCCAAGTGAGGCAGGGACCCTACGAGCAGTACTTC
CDR3: CASSQVRQGPYEQYF
D: .
V: TRBV4-3
J: TRBJ2-7
size: few

DNA: TGTGCCAGCAGTTTGACCCAAAGGTGGCCCCAGCATTTT
CDR3: CASSLTQRWPQHF
D: .
V: TRBV12-3/TRBV12-4
J: TRBJ1-5
size: few

DNA: TGCGCCAGCAGCTGGGCTGGGGAGAGCTATGGCTACACCTTC
CDR3: CASSWAGESYGYTF
D: .
V: TRBV5-1
J: TRBJ1-2
size: few

DNA: TGCAGCGCTTGGGGGCTTCGGACTAAAGAGACCCAGTACTTC
CDR3: CSAWGLRTKETQYF
D: .
V: TRBV29-1
J: TRBJ2-5
size: .

DNA: TGCAGTGCTGGACCACAGGGGGTCTATGGCTACACCTTC
CDR3: CSAGPQGVYGYTF
D: TRBD1
V: TRBV20-1
J: TRBJ1-2
size: .

DNA: TGTGCCAGCAGTTTTAGGCAGGGGGCCCCGGCTTTCTTT
CDR3: CASSFRQGAPAFF
D: TRBD1
V: TRBV12-3/TRBV12-4
J: TRBJ1-1
size: .

DNA: TGTGCCAGCAGCTATTCCCAGGGGAGGGCTGAAGCTTTCTTT
CDR3: CASSYSQGRAEAFF
D: .
V: TRBV12-3/TRBV12-4
J: TRBJ1-1
size: few

DNA: TGTGCCAGCAGCCAAGATCTGGGGGCGACTAACTATGGCTACACCTTC
CDR3: CASSQDLGATNYGYTF
D: .
V: TRBV4-2
J: TRBJ1-2
size: few

DNA: TGTGCCAGCAGCCAAGATACTCGCGGGGGGAACGATGAGCAGTTCTTC
CDR3: CASSQDTRGGNDEQFF
D: TRBD2
V: TRBV4-2
J: TRBJ2-1
size: .

DNA: TGTGCCAGCAGCCTGACTACCTTTCCGTACCAAGAGACCCAGTACTTC
CDR3: CASSLTTFPYQETQYF
D: .
V: TRBV2
J: TRBJ2-5
size: many

DNA: TGCGCCAGCAGCCAAGGAATGCTTCGACAGGGTAATGAAAAACTGTTTTTT
CDR3: CASSQGMLRQGNEKLFF
D: TRBD1
V: TRBV4-1
J: TRBJ1-4
size: once

DNA: TGCGCCAGCAGCCAAGATCAGGGGCAAGCCCAGCATTTT
CDR3: CASSQDQGQAQHF
D: .
V: TRBV4-1
J: TRBJ1-5
size: few

DNA: TGCAGTGCTAGAGATAAGTCGCGACCGACCAACACAGATACGCAGTATTTT
CDR3: CSARDKSRPTNTDTQYF
D: .
V: TRBV20-1
J: TRBJ2-3
size: .

DNA: TGCTGTGCTAGAGACCCCGGGACTAGCGGAAGCTCCTACGAGCAGTACTTC
CDR3: CCARDPGTSGSSYEQYF
D: TRBD2
V: TRBV20-1
J: TRBJ2-7
size: .

DNA: TGTGCCAGCAGTTCGGACAACCCCATAAGTAGCAATCAGCCCCAGCATTTT
CDR3: CASSSDNPISSNQPQHF
D: .
V: TRBV28
J: TRBJ1-5
size: .

DNA: TGTGCCAGCAGCCAATTCCAGGTGGGATTAGCCAAAAACATTCAGTACTTC
CDR3: CASSQFQVGLAKNIQYF
D: .
V: TRBV3-1
J: TRBJ2-4
size: few

DNA: TGTGCCAGTAGTGGCGCCGAGTATGCAGGGCAGGACAATCAGCCCCAGCATTTT
CDR3: CASSGAEYAGQDNQPQHF
D: .
V: TRBV19
J: TRBJ1-5
size: .

DNA: TGCGCCAGCAGCCCGAGACAGGGACCCGAGCAGTTCTTC
CDR3: CASSPRQGPEQFF
D: TRBD1
V: TRBV4-1
J: TRBJ2-1
size: few

DNA: TGTGCCAGCAGCCGCAGACAGGGTTCAGCGGAGACCCAGTACTTC
CDR3: CASSRRQGSAETQYF
D: TRBD1
V: TRBV4-2
J: TRBJ2-5
size: .

DNA: TGTGCCAGCAGCTTTCTAAGCGGGGGGGCAGGGGATACGCAGTATTTT
CDR3: CASSFLSGGAGDTQYF
D: TRBD2
V: TRBV7-8
J: TRBJ2-3
size: few

DNA: TGTGCCAGCAGAAGGGATCCCACCGGGGAGCTGTTTTTT
CDR3: CASRRDPTGELFF
D: .
V: TRBV27
J: TRBJ2-2
size: .

DNA: TGCGCCAGCAGCTTCGAAAATGAAAAACTGTTTTTT
CDR3: CASSFENEKLFF
D: .
V: TRBV5-1
J: TRBJ1-4
size: .

DNA: TGCAGCGTTGCCGCAGCGGGGTTAGAGACCCAGTACTTC
CDR3: CSVAAAGLETQYF
D: TRBD2
V: TRBV29-1
J: TRBJ2-5
size: few

DNA: TGTGCCAGCAGCCGGGACGACTATGGCTACACCTTC
CDR3: CASSRDDYGYTF
D: .
V: TRBV5-6
J: TRBJ1-2
size: few

DNA: TGCGCCAGCAGCTTCGGGGGGGCCGGTGGAGAGACCCAGTACTTC
CDR3: CASSFGGAGGETQYF
D: TRBD2
V: TRBV5-1
J: TRBJ2-5
size: .

DNA: TGTGCCAGCAGCCCAGTAGGCCTCTCCTACGAGCAGTACTTC
CDR3: CASSPVGLSYEQYF
D: .
V: TRBV12-3/TRBV12-4
J: TRBJ2-7
size: .

DNA: TGCGCCAGCAGCCAAGATGTCGGGGGCGGGGAGCTGTTTTTT
CDR3: CASSQDVGGGELFF
D: .
V: TRBV4-1
J: TRBJ2-2
size: few

DNA: TGCGCCAGCAGCCAAGGGGGACTCAACCAGCGCAATGAGCAGTTCTTC
CDR3: CASSQGGLNQRNEQFF
D: .
V: TRBV4-1
J: TRBJ2-1
size: few

DNA: TGTGCCAGCAGAACAGGGTGGGGACAGGGAGGGAACGAGCAGTACTTC
CDR3: CASRTGWGQGGNEQYF
D: TRBD1
V: TRBV28
J: TRBJ2-7
size: .

DNA: TGTGCCAGCAGCCTCGACAGGGTTGGAAACACCATATATTTT
CDR3: CASSLDRVGNTIYF
D: TRBD1
V: TRBV6-1
J: TRBJ1-3
size: few

DNA: TGCAGTGCTAGATACCCGGTGGGGGAGCAGTACTTC
CDR3: CSARYPVGEQYF
D: .
V: TRBV20-1
J: TRBJ2-7
size: .

DNA: TGTGCCAGCAGTTTTGACAGGGTCACTGAAGCTTTCTTT
CDR3: CASSFDRVTEAFF
D: TRBD1
V: TRBV12-3/TRBV12-4
J: TRBJ1-1
size: .

DNA: TGCGCCAGCAGTATAGGGACAGGTTACAATGAGCAGTTCTTC
CDR3: CASSIGTGYNEQFF
D: TRBD1
V: TRBV10-1
J: TRBJ2-1
size: few

DNA: TGCGCCAGCAGCCCGGACTTCCTGGGAGGTGGCACAGATACGCAGTATTTT
CDR3: CASSPDFLGGGTDTQYF
D: .
V: TRBV5-1
J: TRBJ2-3
size: .